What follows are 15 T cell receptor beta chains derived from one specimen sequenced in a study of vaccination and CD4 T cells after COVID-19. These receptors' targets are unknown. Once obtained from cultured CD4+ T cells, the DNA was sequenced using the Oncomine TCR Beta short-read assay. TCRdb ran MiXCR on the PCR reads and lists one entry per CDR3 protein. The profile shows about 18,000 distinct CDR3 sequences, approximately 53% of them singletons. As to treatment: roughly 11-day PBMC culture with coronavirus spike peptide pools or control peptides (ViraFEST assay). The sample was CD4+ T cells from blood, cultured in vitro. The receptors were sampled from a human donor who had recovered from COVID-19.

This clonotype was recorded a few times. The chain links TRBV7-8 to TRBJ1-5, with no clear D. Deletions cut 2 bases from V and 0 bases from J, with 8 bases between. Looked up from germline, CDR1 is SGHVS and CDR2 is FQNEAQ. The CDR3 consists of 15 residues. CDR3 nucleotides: TGTGCCAGCAGCTTAAATACAGTTAGCAATCAGCCCCAGCATTTT. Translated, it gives CASSLNTVSNQPQHF.

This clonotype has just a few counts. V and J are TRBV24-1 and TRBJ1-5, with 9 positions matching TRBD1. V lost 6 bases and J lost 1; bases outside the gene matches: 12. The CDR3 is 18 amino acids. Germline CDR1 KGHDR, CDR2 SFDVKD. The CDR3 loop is CATSHPGQGDSSNQPQHF. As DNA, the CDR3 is TGTGCCACCAGTCACCCGGGACAGGGCGATTCAAGCAATCAGCCCCAGCATTTT.

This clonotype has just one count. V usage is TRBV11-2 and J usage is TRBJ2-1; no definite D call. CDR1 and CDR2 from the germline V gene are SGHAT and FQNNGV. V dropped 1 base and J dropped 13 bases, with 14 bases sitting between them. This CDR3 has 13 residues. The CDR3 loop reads CASSLGLSESQFF. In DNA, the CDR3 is TGTGCCAGCAGCTTAGGGTTAAGCGAATCACAGTTCTTC.

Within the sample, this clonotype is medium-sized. The CDR3: CASGNTEAFF. Here the CDR3 DNA reads TGTGCCAGCGGAAACACTGAAGCTTTCTTT. The chain employs TRBV6-2 or TRBV6-3 and TRBJ1-1; D is undetermined. V gave up 8 bases and J gave up 2 bases, with 3 bases separating them. This CDR3 region has 10 residues. The germline CDR1 and CDR2 sequences are MNHEY and SVGEGT.

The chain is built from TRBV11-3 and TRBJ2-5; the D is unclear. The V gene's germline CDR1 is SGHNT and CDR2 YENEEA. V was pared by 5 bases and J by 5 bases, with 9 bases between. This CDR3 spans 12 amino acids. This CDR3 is CASSASSETQYF. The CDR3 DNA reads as TGTGCCAGCAGCGCGTCGAGTGAGACCCAGTACTTC.

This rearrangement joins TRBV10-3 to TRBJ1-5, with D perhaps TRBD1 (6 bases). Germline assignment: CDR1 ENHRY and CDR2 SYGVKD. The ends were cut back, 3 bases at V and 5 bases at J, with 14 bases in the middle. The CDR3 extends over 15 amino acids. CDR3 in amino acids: CAISDSQGRHQPQHF. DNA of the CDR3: TGTGCCATCAGTGATTCACAGGGTAGGCATCAGCCCCAGCATTTT.

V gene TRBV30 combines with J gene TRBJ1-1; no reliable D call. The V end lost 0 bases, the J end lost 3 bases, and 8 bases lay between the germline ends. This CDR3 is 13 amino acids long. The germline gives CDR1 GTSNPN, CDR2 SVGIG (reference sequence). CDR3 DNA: TGTGCCTGGAGTGTCACCCTTTACACTGAAGCTTTCTTT. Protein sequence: CAWSVTLYTEAFF.

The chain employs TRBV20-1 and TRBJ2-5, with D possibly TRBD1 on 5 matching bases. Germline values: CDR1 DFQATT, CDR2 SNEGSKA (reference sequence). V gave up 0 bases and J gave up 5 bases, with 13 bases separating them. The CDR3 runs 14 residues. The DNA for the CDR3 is TGCAGTGCTAGAGATAGCAGGGTGGCCGAGACCCAGTACTTC. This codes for CSARDSRVAETQYF.

In DNA, the CDR3 is TGTGCCAGCAGCTACGGGACCTACTCTGGAAACACCATATATTTT. It yields the protein CASSYGTYSGNTIYF. V is TRBV12-3 or TRBV12-4 and J is TRBJ1-3; maybe TRBD1 (5 bases). The CDR3 has 15 residues. V dropped 6 bases and J dropped 0 bases, with 12 bases sitting between them.

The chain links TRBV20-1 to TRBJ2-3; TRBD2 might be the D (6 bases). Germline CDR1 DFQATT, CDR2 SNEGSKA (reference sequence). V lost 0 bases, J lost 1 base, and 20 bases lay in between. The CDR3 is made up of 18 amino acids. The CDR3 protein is CSARDYSRQASGTDTQYF. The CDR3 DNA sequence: TGCAGTGCTAGAGATTATTCCCGGCAGGCTAGCGGCACAGATACGCAGTATTTT.

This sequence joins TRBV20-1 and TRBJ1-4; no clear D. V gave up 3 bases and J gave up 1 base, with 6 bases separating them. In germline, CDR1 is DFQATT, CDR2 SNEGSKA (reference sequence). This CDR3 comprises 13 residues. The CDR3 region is CSARWGTNEKLFF. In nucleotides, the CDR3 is TGCAGTGCTAGGTGGGGAACTAATGAAAAACTGTTTTTT.

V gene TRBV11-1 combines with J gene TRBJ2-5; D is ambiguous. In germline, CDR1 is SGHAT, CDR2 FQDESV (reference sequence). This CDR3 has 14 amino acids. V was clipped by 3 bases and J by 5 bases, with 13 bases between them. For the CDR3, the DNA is TGTGCCAGCAGCTTTGGGTTTGGGGTGGAGACCCAGTACTTC. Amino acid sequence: CASSFGFGVETQYF.

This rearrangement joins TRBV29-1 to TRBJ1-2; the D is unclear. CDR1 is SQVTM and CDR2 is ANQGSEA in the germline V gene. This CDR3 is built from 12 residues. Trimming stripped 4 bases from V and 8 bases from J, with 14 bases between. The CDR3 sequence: CSVVLWESGYTF. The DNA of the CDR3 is TGCAGCGTTGTGTTATGGGAGAGCGGCTACACCTTC.

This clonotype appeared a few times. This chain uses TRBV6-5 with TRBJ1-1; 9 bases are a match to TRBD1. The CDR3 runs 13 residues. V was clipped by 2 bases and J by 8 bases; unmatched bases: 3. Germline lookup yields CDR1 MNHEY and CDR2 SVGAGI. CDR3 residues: CASSYAGTGEAFF. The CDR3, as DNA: TGTGCCAGCAGTTACGCCGGGACAGGGGAAGCTTTCTTT.

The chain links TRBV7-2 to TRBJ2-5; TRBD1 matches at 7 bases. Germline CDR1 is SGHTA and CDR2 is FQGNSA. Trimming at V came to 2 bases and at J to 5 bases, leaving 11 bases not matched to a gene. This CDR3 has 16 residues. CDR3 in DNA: TGTGCCAGCAGCTTAAATCCCGGGACAGAAGGGGAGACCCAGTACTTC. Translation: CASSLNPGTEGETQYF.